This TCR beta chain originates from a study of T-cell reconstitution after alpha-beta-depleted transplantation in children. Preparation of the TCRbeta library used unique molecular identifiers. TCRdb called the PCR reads again in MiXCR, with one record for every CDR3 protein. The profile shows about 980,000 distinct CDR3 sequences, less than 30% of them singletons. V shed 4 bases, J shed 1 base, and the junction held 10 bases outside the gene matches. This CDR3 region has 16 residues. From germline, CDR1 is SGHKS and CDR2 YYEKEE (reference sequence). This clonotype was obtained from a boy younger than two who had a stem cell transplant for SCID, so the T cells may come from the graft donor. The chain employs TRBV5-5 and TRBJ2-5; TRBD2 agrees at 7 bases. Sequenced material: PBMCs, mostly from graft donor cells, taken 360 days after TCRalphabeta/CD19-depleted stem cell transplant. The CDR3 coding sequence is TGTGCCAGCAGCAAACCGGGGGGACCCTTCCAAGAGACCCAGTACTTC. It specifies CASSKPGGPFQETQYF.